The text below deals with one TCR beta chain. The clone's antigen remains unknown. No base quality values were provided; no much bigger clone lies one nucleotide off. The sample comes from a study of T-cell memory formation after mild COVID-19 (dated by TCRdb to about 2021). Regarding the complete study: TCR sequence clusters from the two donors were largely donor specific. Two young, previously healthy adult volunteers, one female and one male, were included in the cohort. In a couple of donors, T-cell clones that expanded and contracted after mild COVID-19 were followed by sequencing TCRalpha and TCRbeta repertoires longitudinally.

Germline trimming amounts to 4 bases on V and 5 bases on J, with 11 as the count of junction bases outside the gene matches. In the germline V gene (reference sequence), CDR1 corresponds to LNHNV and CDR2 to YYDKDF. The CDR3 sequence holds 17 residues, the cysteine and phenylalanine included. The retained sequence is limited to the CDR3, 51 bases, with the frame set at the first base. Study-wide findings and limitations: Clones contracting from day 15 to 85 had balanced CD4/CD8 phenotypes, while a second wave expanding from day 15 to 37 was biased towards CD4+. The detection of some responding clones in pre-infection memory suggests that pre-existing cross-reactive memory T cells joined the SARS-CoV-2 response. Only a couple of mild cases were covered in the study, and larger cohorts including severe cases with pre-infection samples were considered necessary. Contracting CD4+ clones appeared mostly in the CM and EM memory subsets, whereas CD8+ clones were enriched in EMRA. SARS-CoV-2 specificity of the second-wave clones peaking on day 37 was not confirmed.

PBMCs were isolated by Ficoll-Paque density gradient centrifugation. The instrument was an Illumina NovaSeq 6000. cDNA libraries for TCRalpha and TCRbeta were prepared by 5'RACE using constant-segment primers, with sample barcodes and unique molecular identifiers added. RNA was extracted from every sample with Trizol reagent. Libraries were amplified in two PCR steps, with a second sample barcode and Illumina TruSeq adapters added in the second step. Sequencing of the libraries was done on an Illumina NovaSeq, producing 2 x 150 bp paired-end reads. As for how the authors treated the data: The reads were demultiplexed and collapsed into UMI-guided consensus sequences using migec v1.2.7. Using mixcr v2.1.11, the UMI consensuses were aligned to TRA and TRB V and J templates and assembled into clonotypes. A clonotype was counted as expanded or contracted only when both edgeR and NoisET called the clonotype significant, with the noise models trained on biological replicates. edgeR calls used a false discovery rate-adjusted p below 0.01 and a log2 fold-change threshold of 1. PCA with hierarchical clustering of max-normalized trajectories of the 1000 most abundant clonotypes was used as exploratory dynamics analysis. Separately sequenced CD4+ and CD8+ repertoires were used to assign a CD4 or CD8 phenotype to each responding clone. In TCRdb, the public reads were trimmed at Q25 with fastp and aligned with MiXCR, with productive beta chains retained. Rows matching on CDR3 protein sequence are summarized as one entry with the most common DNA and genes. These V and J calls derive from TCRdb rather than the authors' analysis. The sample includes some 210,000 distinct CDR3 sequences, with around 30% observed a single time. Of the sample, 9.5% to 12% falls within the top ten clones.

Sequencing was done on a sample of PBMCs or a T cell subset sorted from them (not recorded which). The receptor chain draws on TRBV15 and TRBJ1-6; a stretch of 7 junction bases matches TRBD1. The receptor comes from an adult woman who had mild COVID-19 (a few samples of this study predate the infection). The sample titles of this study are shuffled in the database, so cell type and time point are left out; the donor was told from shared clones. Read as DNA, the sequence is TGTGCCACCAGCATAGTTGTGGGGACAGTAAATAATTCACCCCTCCACTTT. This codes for CATSIVVGTVNNSPLHF.